This TCR beta chain was obtained from a study of T cells after yellow fever vaccination. Study at large: Low-cell-number fractions were prepared with SMART-Seq v4 Ultra Low Input.

The germline V gene has CDR1 LGHDT and CDR2 YNNKEL (reference sequence). Trimming took 4 bases from V and 4 from J, leaving 16 bases between them. The CDR3 totals 16 residues. The TCR cDNA carried a universal primer site and UMIs from 5'RACE template switching. A single record per CDR3 protein comes from TCRdb applying MiXCR to the 5' RACE reads. The table includes about 550,000 distinct CDR3 sequences, over 15% detected once. The rearrangement uses TRBV3-1 and TRBJ2-2; possibly TRBD2 for D (5 bases). This receptor was identified in a man aged 25 to 40 who received the YFV17D yellow fever vaccine. This specimen consisted of PBMCs, obtained 15 days after the yellow fever booster vaccination. CDR3 in amino acids: CASSPGRRSGTGELFF. Here the CDR3 DNA reads TGTGCCAGCAGCCCTGGACGGAGGTCAGGCACCGGGGAGCTGTTTTTT.